This T cell receptor (beta chain) was sequenced in a study of response to subunit inactivated influenza vaccine. Via MiXCR, TCRdb re-called the RT-PCR reads, giving one row per CDR3 protein. The table shows over 650,000 distinct CDR3 sequences, with roughly 20% occurring only once. Per germline, CDR1 SEHNR and CDR2 FQNEAQ (reference sequence). The CDR3 contains 14 residues. Details on this clonotype: A junction end diverges from the germline sequence, so it may reflect a read error.

The receptor was derived from a man aged 50 to 59 who received an inactivated influenza vaccine. The rearrangement uses TRBV7-9 and TRBJ1-1; D not certain. The sequencing here drew on PBMCs from blood, taken more than 4 days after vaccination. The CDR3 here is CASSLEYGRTEACF. The CDR3 DNA reads as TGTGCCAGCAGCTTAGAATATGGCAGAACTGAAGCTTGCTTT.